The 13 T cell receptor beta chains below were found in one sample sequenced in a study of patients and donors after allogeneic stem cell transplantation. TCRdb reprocessed the RT-PCR reads via MiXCR and lists one record per CDR3 protein. The repertoire holds about 960,000 distinct CDR3 sequences, with around 17% as singletons. The sequencing input was blood, either unsorted or a sorted T cell fraction (not recorded which). These receptors were collected from a human donor who was either an allogeneic HSCT recipient or a stem cell or donor lymphocyte infusion donor (not recorded which). It is not recorded whose cells these are; they may come from a transplant donor.

In its sample, this clonotype was seen a few times. The chain recombines TRBV7-2 with TRBJ2-5; a possible D gene is TRBD2 (6 bases). V was trimmed by 5 bases and J by 5 bases, leaving 18 bases between them. The CDR3 consists of 15 residues. Germline-derived CDR1 and CDR2 are SGHTA and FQGNSA. This CDR3 is CASSPQRGRLETQYF. CDR3 nucleotide sequence: TGTGCCAGCAGCCCTCAACGGGGGAGGCTGGAGACCCAGTACTTC.

This clonotype has a count of ten or more. CDR3 residues: CASSLETDNSPLHF. CDR3 nucleotides: TGCGCCAGCAGCTTGGAAACAGATAATTCACCCCTCCACTTT. The chain links TRBV5-1 to TRBJ1-6; no definite D call. CDR1 is SGHRS and CDR2 is YFSETQ in the germline V gene. Trimming removed 0 bases from V and 5 bases from J, with 6 bases in between. The CDR3 spans 14 residues.

This clonotype was seen more than once but under ten times. The chain recombines TRBV29-1 with TRBJ2-1; 8 positions match TRBD2. This CDR3 has 17 amino acids. The V segment lost 2 bases and the J segment 2 bases; nucleotides outside the gene matches: 11. In germline, CDR1 is SQVTM, CDR2 ANQGSEA. The CDR3 here is CSVEWFGRENPYNEQFF. The CDR3, as DNA: TGCAGCGTTGAATGGTTCGGGAGGGAGAACCCCTACAATGAGCAGTTCTTC.

The chain combines TRBV12-3 or TRBV12-4 with TRBJ2-7; the D gene could be TRBD1 or TRBD2 (5 bases each). Deletions cut 6 bases from V and 0 bases from J, with 21 bases between. The CDR3 runs 17 residues. CDR3 nucleotides: TGTGCCAGCAGCACAACCCTAGCAGGGCTGGGCTCCTACGAGCAGTACTTC. Translated: CASSTTLAGLGSYEQYF.

The table lists this clonotype with many counts. For the CDR3, the DNA is TGTGCCACCAGTGATTTTGCGGGAGGGAACACCGGGGAGCTGTTTTTT. Protein sequence: CATSDFAGGNTGELFF. The chain employs TRBV24-1 and TRBJ2-2; 8 bases are shared with TRBD2. The CDR3 has 16 amino acids. V dropped 1 base and J dropped 1; count of bases not matched to a gene: 1. Germline V gene sequence: CDR1 KGHDR, CDR2 SFDVKD.

The chain employs TRBV10-3 and TRBJ2-1, with unresolved D. V was pared by 0 bases and J by 7 bases, with 7 bases between. The CDR3 has 13 residues. Germline loops: CDR1 ENHRY, CDR2 SYGVKD. The CDR3 reads CAISESGLNEQFF. In nucleotides, the CDR3 is TGTGCCATCAGTGAGTCAGGGTTGAATGAGCAGTTCTTC.

The chain joins TRBV12-3 or TRBV12-4 to TRBJ2-6, with D uncertain. Trimming took 2 bases from V and 0 from J, leaving 11 bases between them. The CDR3 loop spans 17 amino acids. The DNA of the CDR3 is TGTGCCAGCAGTTTAAGAGGCCTCAGCTCTGGGGCCAACGTCCTGACTTTC. Translation gives CASSLRGLSSGANVLTF.

The table lists this clonotype with a few counts. The V and J genes are TRBV7-8 and TRBJ1-1; D is uncertain. Trimming left V 5 bases short and J 1 base short, with 8 bases between. Germline V gene data show CDR1 as SGHVS and CDR2 as FQNEAQ. The CDR3 length is 13 residues. CDR3 amino acids: CASSHHKNTEAFF. The CDR3 DNA follows: TGTGCCAGCAGCCATCACAAGAACACTGAAGCTTTCTTT.

This clonotype was seen only a few times. The rearrangement links TRBV4-1 to TRBJ2-2; no clear D. Deletions cut 1 base from V and 8 bases from J, with 11 bases between. Per the germline V gene, CDR1 is MGHRA and CDR2 is YSYEKL. The CDR3 is made up of 14 amino acids. In DNA form, the CDR3 reads TGCGCCAGCAGCCAAGGAGACCTCGCTGGGGAGCTGTTTTTT. Its protein is CASSQGDLAGELFF.

This clonotype was found a few times. The V gene is TRBV19, the J gene TRBJ2-7, with a weak D call TRBD2 (6 bases). V shed 5 bases and J shed 3 bases, with 23 bases lying between them. The CDR3 length is 17 residues. The germline V gene has CDR1 LNHDA and CDR2 SQIVND (reference sequence). The CDR3, as DNA: TGTGCCAGTAGTCCACCCGGCGGGGTTTCGTGGAACTACGAGCAGTACTTC. Protein: CASSPPGGVSWNYEQYF.

The sample holds a few counts of this clonotype. The rearrangement links TRBV10-3 to TRBJ1-1, with a weak D call TRBD1 (5 bases). The germline V and J ends were trimmed by 3 bases and 8 bases, with 13 bases remaining between them. The CDR3 is 13 amino acids. Germline V gene lookup returns CDR1 ENHRY and CDR2 SYGVKD. The CDR3 here is CAISDPYQGEAFF. The CDR3 bases are TGTGCCATCAGTGACCCCTACCAGGGAGAAGCTTTCTTT.

This clonotype was observed many times. The chain has TRBV12-3 or TRBV12-4 and TRBJ2-7; 11 nucleotides agree with TRBD2. The CDR3 consists of 15 residues. V shed 5 bases and J 7 bases; nucleotides not matched to a gene: 10. The CDR3 here is CASSPPSGGFPEQYF. Written as DNA, the CDR3 is TGTGCCAGCAGTCCCCCTAGCGGGGGGTTCCCGGAGCAGTACTTC.

V gene TRBV7-9 combines with J gene TRBJ2-7; 9 bases fit TRBD1. The germline CDR1 and CDR2 sequences are SEHNR and FQNEAQ (reference sequence). The V and J ends lost 6 bases and 0 bases, in that order; junction bases with no gene match: 9. The CDR3 loop spans 16 amino acids. The CDR3 bases are TGTGCCAGCAGGCACGAGACAGGGGGGACCTCCTACGAGCAGTACTTC. Encoded protein: CASRHETGGTSYEQYF. The complete variable domain, with remaining parts taken from reference TRBV7-9 and TRBJ2-7, reads DTGVSQNPRHKITKRGQNVTFRCDPISEHNRLYWYRQTLGQGPEFLTYFQNEAQLEKSRLLSDRFSAERPKGSFSTLEIQRTEQGDSAMYLCASRHETGGTSYEQYFGPGTRLTVT.